The T cell receptor beta chain under discussion was sequenced for a study of OX40 agonist ivuxolimab in advanced cancers. For the study at large: As their treatment, patients were administered ivuxolimab, an agonistic anti-OX40 (CD134) antibody. Study-wide results and caveats: At doses 0.1 to 3.0 mg/kg, CD4+ and CD8+ clones expanded. Relative to CD4+, CD8+ T cells held more expanded clones on average.

TCRdb's table, derived via immunoSEQ multiplex PCR, lists solely in-frame clones and lacks some. The sample consists of around 29,000 clones, around 86% of them appearing once. Researchers took blood at baseline, on cycle 4 day 1, and on cycle 7 day 1. Turning to this clone: The antigen remains undetermined.

The CDR3 runs to 13 residues. Per germline, CDR1 GTSNPN and CDR2 SVGIG (reference sequence). V was pared by 1 base and J by 6 bases, with 12 bases between. The clonotype was recovered from an adult with an advanced solid tumor such as melanoma, head and neck, liver or kidney cancer. This sample comprised CD4+ or CD8+ T cells sorted from blood, obtained in a trial of the OX40 agonist ivuxolimab. This chain connects TRBV30 to TRBJ1-2, with D perhaps matching TRBD1 (6 bases). The CDR3, as DNA: TGTGCCTGGAGTGCAACAGGGCGGGATGGCTACACCTTC. Amino acid sequence: CAWSATGRDGYTF. The full variable domain, with the rest looked up from reference TRBV30 and TRBJ1-2, is SQTIHQWPATLVQPVGSPLSLECTVEGTSNPNLYWYRQAAGRGLQLLFYSVGIGQISSEVPQNLSASRPQDRQFILSSKKLLLSDSGFYLCAWSATGRDGYTFGSGTRLTVV.